The next 6 T cell receptor beta chains were all read from a single sample in a study of blood T cell repertoires in COVID-19. The method was immunoSEQ multiplex PCR; TCRdb's version includes in-frame clones alone and lacks a portion of them. The table records some 42,000 clones, 89% of them present only once. Sequencing was carried out using peripheral blood. The receptor set was obtained from a human donor in a cohort sampled during active COVID-19.

The CDR3 spells CASSLGLAGGPDEQYF. The CDR3 DNA reads as TGTGCCAGCAGCTTAGGACTAGCGGGGGGGCCGGACGAGCAGTACTTC. The chain recombines TRBV11-2 with TRBJ2-7; 14 nucleotides line up with TRBD2. The ends lost 1 base at V and 5 bases at J; junction bases unmatched: 4. The CDR3 length is 16 residues. The V gene's germline CDR1 is SGHAT and CDR2 FQNNGV.

This clone was found once. J is TRBJ1-4 and V is TRBV11-2, with 7 bases matching TRBD1. V shed 6 bases and J 5 bases; nucleotides not matched to a gene: 12. The CDR3 sequence is 16 residues long. CDR1 is SGHAT and CDR2 is FQNNGV in the germline V gene. In DNA, the CDR3 is TGTGCCAGCAGTCTAGTTAGGGGACAGTTAAATGAAAAACTGTTTTTT. This gives the protein CASSLVRGQLNEKLFF.

The rearrangement links TRBV6-5 to TRBJ2-7; 10 nucleotides match TRBD1. The length of the CDR3 is 15 residues. Trimming removed 2 bases from V and 2 bases from J; junction bases left unmatched: 3. Per the germline V gene, CDR1 is MNHEY and CDR2 is SVGAGI. CDR3 in amino acids: CASSYRTGGTYEQYF. The CDR3 nucleotides read TGTGCCAGCAGTTACCGGACAGGGGGGACCTACGAGCAGTACTTC.

In DNA, the CDR3 is TGCGCCAGCAGCTTGGCCCTTTCCTACGAGCAGTACTTC. Protein product: CASSLALSYEQYF. The chain couples TRBV5-1 to TRBJ2-7, with D unclear. V lost 0 bases to trimming and J lost 1 base, with 5 bases between them. The CDR3 runs to 13 residues. CDR1 and CDR2 from the germline V gene are SGHRS and YFSETQ.

This chain joins TRBV19 and TRBJ1-1; no firm D call. The germline V and J ends were trimmed by 0 bases and 0 bases, with 17 bases remaining between them. Germline V gives CDR1 LNHDA, CDR2 SQIVND (reference sequence). The CDR3 contains 18 residues. The CDR3 DNA reads TGTGCCAGTAGTATAGATACCTCCACCACTGCTATGAACACTGAAGCTTTCTTT. Translated, it gives CASSIDTSTTAMNTEAFF.

The V and J genes are TRBV19 and TRBJ1-2; a weak D match, TRBD1 (5 bases). The CDR3 contains 14 residues. V lost 4 bases and J 3 bases, leaving 12 bases between the germline ends. The germline CDR1 and CDR2 sequences are LNHDA and SQIVND (reference sequence). The DNA for the CDR3 is TGTGCCAGTAGTAGCGGCGGGGGTTACTATGGCTACACCTTC. It codes for CASSSGGGYYGYTF.